One sample yielded the 28 T cell receptor beta chains listed below, sequenced in a study of blood T cell repertoires in COVID-19. Libraries were prepared by immunoSEQ multiplex PCR; TCRdb keeps only in-frame clonotypes and omits some of them. The table lists 300,000 to 400,000 clones, 65% to 90% of them singletons. The sequencing sample was made of peripheral blood. Receptors were obtained from a human donor in a cohort sampled during active COVID-19.

J is TRBJ2-7 and V is TRBV20-1; D is uncertain. The CDR3 is 11 residues long. V was shortened by 3 bases and J by 3 bases, with 6 bases between the two germline ends. The germline V gene encodes CDR1 DFQATT and CDR2 SNEGSKA (reference sequence). The CDR3 nucleotides are TGCAGTGCTAGGGTAGACTACGAGCAGTACTTC. It encodes CSARVDYEQYF.

This chain links TRBV11-1 with TRBJ1-1; D may be TRBD1 (5 bases). Germline CDR1 and CDR2: SGHAT and FQDESV (reference sequence). The germline V and J ends were trimmed by 0 bases and 4 bases, with 18 bases remaining between them. The CDR3 contains 17 residues. CDR3 in DNA: TGTGCCAGCAGCTTAGCGCTACAACCTAACGGGGGCACTGAAGCTTTCTTT. It codes for CASSLALQPNGGTEAFF.

The chain uses TRBV15 and TRBJ1-5, with TRBD1 matching 8 bases. V trimming: 0 bases; J trimming: 0 bases; junction bases outside the gene matches: 10. The germline V gene has CDR1 LNHNV and CDR2 YYDKDF (reference sequence). This CDR3 comprises 19 residues. The CDR3 is CATSRDRRDRTYSNQPQHF. The CDR3 nucleotides are TGTGCCACCAGCAGAGATCGACGGGACAGGACCTATAGCAATCAGCCCCAGCATTTT.

The chain has TRBV7-3 and TRBJ2-3; 10 positions match TRBD2. Trimming at V came to 2 bases and at J to 0 bases, leaving 17 bases not matched to a gene. The CDR3 runs to 21 residues. Germline V lookup: CDR1 SGHTA, CDR2 FQGTGA. The CDR3 loop is CASSLFSWGIAGGPSTDTQYF. DNA for the CDR3: TGTGCCAGCAGCTTATTCAGTTGGGGTATAGCGGGGGGCCCGAGCACAGATACGCAGTATTTT.

This clone showed up just a few times. The sample carries other DNA sequences with the same CDR3. The chain is built from TRBV5-6 and TRBJ1-1; TRBD1 agrees at 8 bases. The germline V gene encodes CDR1 SGHDT and CDR2 YYEEEE. This CDR3 is built from 15 residues. Unmatched junction bases numbered 5, after V lost 4 bases and J lost 0 bases. In DNA form, the CDR3 reads TGTGCCAGCAGCCCAGGGGGCGGTTTGAACACTGAAGCTTTCTTT. The encoded protein is CASSPGGGLNTEAFF.

The genes are TRBV24-1 and TRBJ2-3, with D possibly matching TRBD2 (6 bases). Germline CDR1 KGHDR, CDR2 SFDVKD. This CDR3 region has 15 residues. V dropped 0 bases and J dropped 1 base, with 7 bases sitting between them. CDR3 sequence reads: CATSDLERGTDTQYF. CDR3 sequence (DNA): TGTGCCACCAGTGATTTGGAGCGGGGCACAGATACGCAGTATTTT.

This chain connects TRBV30 to TRBJ1-2; D not resolved. Germline lookup yields CDR1 GTSNPN and CDR2 SVGIG (reference sequence). V shed 0 bases and J shed 7 bases, with 12 bases lying between them. CDR3 length: 13 amino acids. The CDR3 loop reads CAWSVSGFSGYTF. Written as DNA, the CDR3 is TGTGCCTGGAGTGTATCGGGGTTCAGTGGCTACACCTTC.

The chain combines TRBV3-1 (or the pseudogene TRBV3-2) with TRBJ1-6; TRBD1 agrees at 8 bases. Per the germline V gene, CDR1 is LGHDT and CDR2 is YNNKEL (reference sequence). The CDR3 is made up of 15 amino acids. With 4 bases clipped from V and 6 bases from J, the junction kept 5 bases outside the gene matches. CDR3 nucleotides: TGTGCCAGCAGCCGTGTCGGGACAGGTAATTCACCCCTCCACTTT. Its protein is CASSRVGTGNSPLHF.

The V call is TRBV5-1, the J call TRBJ2-6, with D perhaps matching TRBD1 (6 bases). Trimming took 1 base from V and 3 from J, leaving 17 bases between them. The CDR3 sequence is 18 residues long. CDR1 and CDR2 (germline): SGHRS, YFSETQ. The CDR3 region is CASSLRDKLKYGANVLTF. CDR3 DNA: TGCGCCAGCAGCTTGCGGGACAAACTAAAATATGGGGCCAACGTCCTGACTTTC.

The rearrangement links TRBV5-1 to TRBJ1-4; the D is unclear. Deletions cut 4 bases from V and 0 bases from J, with 7 bases between. The CDR3 totals 14 residues. Germline V gene data show CDR1 as SGHRS and CDR2 as YFSETQ. In DNA, the CDR3 is TGCGCCAGCAGCGCTACTACAACTAATGAAAAACTGTTTTTT. This codes for CASSATTTNEKLFF.

CDR3 sequence (DNA): TGTGCCACGTACCTAGGGGTTATCGAGCAGTACTTC. This translates into CATYLGVIEQYF. V usage is TRBV6-5 and J usage is TRBJ2-7; D is perhaps TRBD1 (5 bases). V was cut by 10 bases and J by 6 bases, with 16 bases left in between. The CDR3 has 12 amino acids. Germline loops: CDR1 MNHEY, CDR2 SVGAGI.

The rearrangement uses TRBV10-3 and TRBJ2-6; no clear D gene. Germline assignment: CDR1 ENHRY and CDR2 SYGVKD. Deletions cut 3 bases from V and 4 bases from J, with 10 bases between. The CDR3 has 15 residues. This chain's CDR3 is CAISDSELGANVLTF. CDR3 bases: TGTGCCATCAGTGACTCCGAACTGGGGGCCAACGTCCTGACTTTC.

V gene TRBV18 combines with J gene TRBJ2-2, with a weak D call TRBD2 (5 bases). Germline-derived CDR1 and CDR2 are KGHSH and LQKENI. This CDR3 is 14 amino acids long. Trimming removed 4 bases at V and 0 bases at J, with 6 bases between. CDR3: CASSRGSNTGELFF. The CDR3 DNA follows: TGTGCCAGCTCACGAGGGTCGAACACCGGGGAGCTGTTTTTT.

This clone was detected once. The chain couples TRBV9 to TRBJ2-3, with D possibly matching TRBD1 (6 bases). The germline gives CDR1 SGDLS, CDR2 YYNGEE. CDR3 length: 16 amino acids. V was trimmed by 1 base and J by 2 bases, leaving 14 bases between them. The CDR3 DNA follows: TGTGCCAGCAGCGTATTCAGGGGCGCGGACACAGATACGCAGTATTTT. It is translated as CASSVFRGADTDTQYF.

This clone was recorded only once. The chain links TRBV4-1 to TRBJ1-5; TRBD1 matches at 11 bases. Germline V gives CDR1 MGHRA, CDR2 YSYEKL. V was pared by 2 bases and J by 4 bases, with 4 bases of the junction left unmatched. The CDR3 is 16 amino acids. The CDR3, as DNA: TGCGCCAGCAGCCAAAGGGGGGACAGGGGGAATCAGCCCCAGCATTTT. Amino acids: CASSQRGDRGNQPQHF.

Concerning this clone itself: Germline is not matched at one junction end, which may reflect a read error. The chain combines TRBV6-1 with TRBJ1-2; D not resolved. Germline CDR1 is MNHNS and CDR2 is SASEGT. The CDR3 totals 14 residues. The CDR3 DNA reads TGTGCCAGCAGTGAGGGAGGTGCCACCTATGTCTACACCTTC. As protein: CASSEGGATYVYTF.

The rearrangement uses TRBV14 and TRBJ1-2; 10 bases fit TRBD1. Trimming cost V 1 base and J 12 bases; bases outside gene matches: 5. The CDR3 consists of 13 residues. Germline V gene data show CDR1 as SGHDN and CDR2 as FVKESK. The CDR3: CASSQAGTGVDTF. The CDR3 DNA reads TGTGCCAGCAGCCAAGCCGGGACAGGGGTCGACACCTTC.

This rearrangement joins TRBV4-1 to TRBJ1-2; possible D gene TRBD1, 5 bases. The V gene's germline CDR1 is MGHRA and CDR2 YSYEKL. The V end was cut by 0 bases, the J end by 2 bases, with 10 bases between. The CDR3 consists of 15 residues. The CDR3 sequence is CASSQDGGLNYGYTF. The CDR3 coding sequence is TGCGCCAGCAGCCAAGATGGGGGGTTGAACTATGGCTACACCTTC.

This clone was recorded once. The rearrangement links TRBV3-1 (or the pseudogene TRBV3-2) to TRBJ1-1; D unresolved. Germline-derived CDR1 and CDR2 are LGHDT and YNNKEL (reference sequence). Trimming removed 1 base from V and 6 bases from J, with 6 bases in between. This CDR3 spans 12 amino acids. CDR3 DNA: TGTGCCAGCAGCCAAGTTGGAGCTGAAGCTTTCTTT. The encoded protein is CASSQVGAEAFF.

CDR3 DNA sequence: TGTGCCAGCAGCCAGCGGGGGGGCACAGATACGCAGTATTTT. This encodes CASSQRGGTDTQYF. The gene calls are TRBV9 and TRBJ2-3; 9 bases fit TRBD2. Germline trimming cut 4 bases from V and 1 base from J; bases unmatched to any gene: 1. Germline CDR1 and CDR2: SGDLS and YYNGEE. The length of the CDR3 is 14 residues. Filled out from reference TRBV9 and TRBJ2-3, the complete variable domain reads DSGVTQTPKHLITATGQRVTLRCSPRSGDLSVYWYQQSLDQGLQFLIQYYNGEERAKGNILERFSAQQFPDLHSELNLSSLELGDSALYFCASSQRGGTDTQYFGPGTRLTVL.

This chain uses TRBV5-5 with TRBJ2-7; TRBD1 agrees at 9 bases. The germline gives CDR1 SGHKS, CDR2 YYEKEE (reference sequence). The CDR3 contains 14 residues. Trimming cost V 6 bases and J 4 bases; bases outside gene matches: 8. CDR3 amino acids: CASNRRQGEYEQYF. The CDR3 region has the DNA TGTGCCAGCAACCGTAGACAGGGGGAATACGAGCAGTACTTC.

The chain recombines TRBV2 with TRBJ2-2, with TRBD2 as a possible D gene (5 bases). V gave up 4 bases and J gave up 4 bases, with 13 bases separating them. Germline assignment: CDR1 SNHLY and CDR2 FYNNEI. CDR3 length: 15 residues. CDR3 region: CASSVGDKFTGELFF. As DNA, the CDR3 is TGTGCCAGCAGTGTGGGAGACAAATTCACCGGGGAGCTGTTTTTT. The variable domain in full, completed from reference TRBV2 and TRBJ2-2, reads EPEVTQTPSHQVTQMGQEVILRCVPISNHLYFYWYRQILGQKVEFLVSFYNNEISEKSEIFDDQFSVERPDGSNFTLKIRSTKLEDSAMYFCASSVGDKFTGELFFGEGSRLTVL.

V gene TRBV7-9 combines with J gene TRBJ1-3; the D gene is possibly TRBD1 (5 bases). Trimming cost V 1 base and J 4 bases, with 11 bases left between them. The germline V gene has CDR1 SEHNR and CDR2 FQNEAQ (reference sequence). CDR3 length: 15 residues. The chain's CDR3 is CASSLEGAHGNTIYF. The CDR3 DNA reads as TGTGCCAGCAGCTTAGAAGGGGCCCACGGAAACACCATATATTTT.

This clone occurred a few times. The V gene is TRBV19, the J gene TRBJ2-3; maybe TRBD1 (7 bases). The CDR3 runs 15 residues. V was pared by 0 bases and J by 4 bases, with 11 bases between. CDR1 LNHDA and CDR2 SQIVND come from the germline V gene (reference sequence). CDR3 sequence: CASSIDAGGSDTQYF. DNA for the CDR3: TGTGCCAGTAGTATAGACGCAGGGGGGTCAGATACGCAGTATTTT.

This chain connects TRBV11-2 to TRBJ1-1; tentative D call: TRBD1 (5 bases). Trimming stripped 5 bases from V and 5 bases from J, with 12 bases between. Per the germline V gene, CDR1 is SGHAT and CDR2 is FQNNGV. The CDR3 runs 13 residues. CDR3 region: CASSGSGDTEAFF. In nucleotides, the CDR3 is TGTGCCAGCAGCGGTTCGGGGGATACTGAAGCTTTCTTT.

V usage is TRBV5-4 and J usage is TRBJ2-2; no clear D. Trimming stripped 0 bases from V and 1 base from J, with 7 bases between. Germline V gene data show CDR1 as SGHNT and CDR2 as YYREEE (reference sequence). This CDR3 is 15 amino acids long. Here the CDR3 DNA reads TGTGCCAGCAGCTTGGGACTGGAGAACACCGGGGAGCTGTTTTTT. This encodes CASSLGLENTGELFF.

In its sample, this clone was seen a few times. The chain couples TRBV14 to TRBJ2-2; the D is unclear. Germline V gene sequence: CDR1 SGHDN, CDR2 FVKESK. With 3 bases removed from V and 6 bases from J, the gap between germline ends came to 20 bases. The CDR3 contains 17 residues. CDR3 residues: CASSHSPGPLRPGELFF. CDR3 nucleotides: TGTGCCAGCAGCCACTCCCCGGGTCCTCTAAGGCCCGGGGAGCTGTTTTTT.

This sequence joins TRBV6-1 and TRBJ2-4; 7 bases are shared with TRBD1. Losses at the gene ends were 4 bases for V and 0 bases for J; bases not matched to a gene: 15. Looked up from germline, CDR1 is MNHNS and CDR2 is SASEGT. The CDR3 is 19 residues long. The CDR3 spells CASSGHPGTAAIAKNIQYF. CDR3 DNA sequence: TGTGCCAGCAGTGGTCATCCCGGGACAGCAGCCATAGCCAAAAACATTCAGTACTTC.